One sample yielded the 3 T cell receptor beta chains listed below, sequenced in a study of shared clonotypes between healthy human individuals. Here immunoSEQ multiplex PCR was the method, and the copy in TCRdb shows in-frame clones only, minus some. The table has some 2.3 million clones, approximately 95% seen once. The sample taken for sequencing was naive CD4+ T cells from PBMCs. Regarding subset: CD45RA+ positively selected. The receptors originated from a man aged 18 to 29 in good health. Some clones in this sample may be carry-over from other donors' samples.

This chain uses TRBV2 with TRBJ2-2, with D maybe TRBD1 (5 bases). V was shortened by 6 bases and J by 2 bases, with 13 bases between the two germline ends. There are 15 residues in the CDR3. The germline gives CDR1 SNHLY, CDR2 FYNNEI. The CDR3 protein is CASRPDRINTGELFF. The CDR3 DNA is TGTGCCAGCAGACCCGACAGAATTAACACCGGGGAGCTGTTTTTT.

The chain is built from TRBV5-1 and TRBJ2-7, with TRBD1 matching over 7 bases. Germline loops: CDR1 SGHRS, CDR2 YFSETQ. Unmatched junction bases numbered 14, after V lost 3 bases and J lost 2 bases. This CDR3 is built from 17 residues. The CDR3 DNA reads TGCGCCAGCAGCTGGGGTGTCCCGGGACAGAATACCTACGAGCAGTACTTC. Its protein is CASSWGVPGQNTYEQYF.

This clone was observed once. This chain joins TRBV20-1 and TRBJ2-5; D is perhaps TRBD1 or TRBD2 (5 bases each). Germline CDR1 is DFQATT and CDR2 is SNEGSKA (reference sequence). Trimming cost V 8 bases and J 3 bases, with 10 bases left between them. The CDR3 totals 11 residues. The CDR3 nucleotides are TGCAGTACCGGGGCCGAAGAGACCCAGTACTTC. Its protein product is CSTGAEETQYF.